This TCR beta chain was documented in a study of beta chain features in type 1 diabetes. General study findings and limits: Cells carrying high TCR expression could end up over-represented when cDNA is sequenced. Insertions were fewer and deletions more numerous at VDJ junctions in type 1 diabetes patients. Among patients, naive, central memory and Treg TCRB repertoires appeared more similar than among healthy donors.

Worth noting for this clone: As yet, its antigen is unknown.

Staining for CD45RO/CCR7/CD25/CD127/CD95/CD27 allowed sorting of CD4+ naive, central memory, regulatory and stem cell-like memory cells. The CDR3 sequence is 15 residues long. Germline V lookup: CDR1 LNHDA, CDR2 SQIVND (reference sequence). With 4 bases clipped from V and 2 bases from J, the junction kept 6 bases outside the gene matches. The authors reverse transcribed all of the isolated RNA, so sequencing captured expressed TCRB transcripts. Assay used: immunoSEQ multiplex PCR; TCRdb lists only in-frame clones, some missing. Of around 280,000 clones listed, roughly 8% are singletons. The clonotype was recovered from a woman aged 18-35 years in good health. The chain couples TRBV19 to TRBJ2-3; 7 nucleotides align to TRBD1. The sequenced sample was central memory CD4+ T cells from blood. The DNA of the CDR3 is TGTGCCAGTAGTAAATGGACAGGACTCACAGATACGCAGTATTTT. Encoded protein: CASSKWTGLTDTQYF.